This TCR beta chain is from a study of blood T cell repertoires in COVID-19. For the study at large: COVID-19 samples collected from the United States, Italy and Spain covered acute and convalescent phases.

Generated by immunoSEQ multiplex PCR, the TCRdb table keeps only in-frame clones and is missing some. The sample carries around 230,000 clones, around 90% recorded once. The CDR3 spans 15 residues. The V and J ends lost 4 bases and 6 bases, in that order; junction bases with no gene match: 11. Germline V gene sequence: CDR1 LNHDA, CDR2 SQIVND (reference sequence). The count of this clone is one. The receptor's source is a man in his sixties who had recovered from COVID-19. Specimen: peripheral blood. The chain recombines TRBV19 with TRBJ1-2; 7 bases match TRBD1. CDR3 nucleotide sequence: TGTGCCAGTAGTACACAGGGGAAGAGGAGGGATGGCTACACCTTC. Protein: CASSTQGKRRDGYTF.